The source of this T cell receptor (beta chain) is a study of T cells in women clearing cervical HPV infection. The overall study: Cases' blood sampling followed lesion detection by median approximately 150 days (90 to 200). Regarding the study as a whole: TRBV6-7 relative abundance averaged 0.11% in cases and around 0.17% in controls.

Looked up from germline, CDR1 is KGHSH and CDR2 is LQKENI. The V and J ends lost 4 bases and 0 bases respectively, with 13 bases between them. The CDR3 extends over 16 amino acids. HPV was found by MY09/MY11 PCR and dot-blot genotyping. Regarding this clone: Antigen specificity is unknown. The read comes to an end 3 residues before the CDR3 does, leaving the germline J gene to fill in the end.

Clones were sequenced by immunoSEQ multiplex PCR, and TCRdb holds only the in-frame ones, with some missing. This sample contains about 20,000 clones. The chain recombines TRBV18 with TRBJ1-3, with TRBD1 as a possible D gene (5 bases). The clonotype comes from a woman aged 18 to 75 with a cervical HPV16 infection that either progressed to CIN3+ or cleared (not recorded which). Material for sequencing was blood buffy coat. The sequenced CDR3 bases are TGTGCCAGCTCACTGGGGGGACGGCGCTCTGGAAACACC. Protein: CASSLGGRRSGNT. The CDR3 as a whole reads CASSLGGRRSGNTIYF. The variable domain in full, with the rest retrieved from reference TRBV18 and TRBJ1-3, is NAGVMQNPRHLVRRRGQEARLRCSPMKGHSHVYWYRQLPEEGLKFMVYLQKENIIDESGMPKERFSAEFPKEGPSILRIQQVVRGDSAAYFCASSLGGRRSGNTIYFGEGSWLTVV.